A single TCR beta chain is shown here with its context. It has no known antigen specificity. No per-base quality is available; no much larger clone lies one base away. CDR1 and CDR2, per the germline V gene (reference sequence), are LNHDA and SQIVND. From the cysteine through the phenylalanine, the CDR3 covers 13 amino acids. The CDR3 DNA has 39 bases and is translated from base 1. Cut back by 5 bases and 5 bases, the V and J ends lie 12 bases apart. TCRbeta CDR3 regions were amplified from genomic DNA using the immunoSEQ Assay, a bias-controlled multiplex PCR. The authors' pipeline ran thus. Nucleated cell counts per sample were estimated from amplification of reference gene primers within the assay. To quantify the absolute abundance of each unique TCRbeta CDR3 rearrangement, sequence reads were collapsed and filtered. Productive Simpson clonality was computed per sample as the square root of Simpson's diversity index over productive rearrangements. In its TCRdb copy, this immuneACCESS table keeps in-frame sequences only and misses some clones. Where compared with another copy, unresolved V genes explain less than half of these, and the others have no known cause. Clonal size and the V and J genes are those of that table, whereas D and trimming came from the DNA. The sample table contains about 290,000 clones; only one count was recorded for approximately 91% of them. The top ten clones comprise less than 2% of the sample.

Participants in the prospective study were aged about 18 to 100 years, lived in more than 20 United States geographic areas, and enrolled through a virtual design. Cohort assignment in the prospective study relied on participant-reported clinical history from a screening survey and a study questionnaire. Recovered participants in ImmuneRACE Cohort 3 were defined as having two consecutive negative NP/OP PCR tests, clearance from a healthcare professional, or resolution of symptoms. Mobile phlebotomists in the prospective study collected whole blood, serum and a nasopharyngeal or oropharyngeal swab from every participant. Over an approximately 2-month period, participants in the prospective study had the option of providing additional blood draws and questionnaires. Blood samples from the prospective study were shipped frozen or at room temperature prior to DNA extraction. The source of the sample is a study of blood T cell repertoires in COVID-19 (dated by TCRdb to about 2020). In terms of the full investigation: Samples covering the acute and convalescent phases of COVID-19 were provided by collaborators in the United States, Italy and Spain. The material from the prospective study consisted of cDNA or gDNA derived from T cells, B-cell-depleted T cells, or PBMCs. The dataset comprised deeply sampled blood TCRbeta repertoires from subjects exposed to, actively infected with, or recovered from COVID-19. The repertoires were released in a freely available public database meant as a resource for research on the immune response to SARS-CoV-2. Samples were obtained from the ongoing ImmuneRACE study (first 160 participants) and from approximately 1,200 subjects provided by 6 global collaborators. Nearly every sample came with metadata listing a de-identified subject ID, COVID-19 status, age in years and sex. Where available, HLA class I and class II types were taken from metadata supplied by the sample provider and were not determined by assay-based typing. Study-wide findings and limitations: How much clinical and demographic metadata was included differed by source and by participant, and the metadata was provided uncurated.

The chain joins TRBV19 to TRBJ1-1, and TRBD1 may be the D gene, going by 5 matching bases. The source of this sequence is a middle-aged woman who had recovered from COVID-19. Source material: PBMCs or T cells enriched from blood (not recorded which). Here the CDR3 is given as CASSVGKGTEAFF. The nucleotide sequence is TGTGCCAGTAGTGTCGGCAAGGGGACTGAAGCTTTCTTT.